The 14 T cell receptor beta chains below were found in one sample sequenced in a study of long-term antiretroviral therapy in people with HIV. The immunoSEQ assay was v3.0, run at survey level. Only in-frame clones appear in the TCRdb table, and some are missing; sequencing was by immunoSEQ multiplex PCR. The repertoire consists of about 24,000 clones, with roughly 84% occurring once and the leading ten covering around 2%. Sequenced material: unsorted PBMCs, taken 3 years after starting antiretroviral therapy. These TCRs come from a man aged 50-59 years with HIV.

The chain has TRBV6-6 and TRBJ2-3; TRBD2 matches at 10 bases. The CDR3 is 16 residues long. Germline CDR1 and CDR2: MNHNY and SVGAGI (reference sequence). With V trimmed by 4 bases and J by 4 bases, 8 bases remained unmatched. The CDR3 coding sequence is TGTGCCAGCAGTTTGACGAGCGGGAGGGCCCCAGATACGCAGTATTTT. Amino acids: CASSLTSGRAPDTQYF.

The chain joins TRBV19 to TRBJ2-1; either TRBD1 or TRBD2 may supply D (5 bases each). The CDR3 consists of 16 residues. The ends were cut back, 4 bases at V and 8 bases at J, with 21 bases in the middle. Germline V gene lookup returns CDR1 LNHDA and CDR2 SQIVND (reference sequence). The CDR3 region is CASSTTGTARGHEQFF. CDR3 bases: TGTGCCAGTAGTACTACCGGGACCGCGAGGGGCCATGAGCAGTTCTTC.

The V gene is TRBV5-1, the J gene TRBJ2-1; 9 bases fit TRBD1. This CDR3 spans 15 amino acids. V shed 5 bases and J 8 bases; nucleotides not matched to a gene: 11. Per the germline V gene, CDR1 is SGHRS and CDR2 is YFSETQ. The CDR3 spells CASSVAGQGVDEQFF. As DNA, the CDR3 is TGCGCCAGCAGTGTGGCGGGACAGGGAGTCGATGAGCAGTTCTTC.

V is TRBV6-5 and J is TRBJ2-2; D may correspond to TRBD1 or TRBD2 (5 bases each). Germline assignment: CDR1 MNHEY and CDR2 SVGAGI. V lost 0 bases to trimming and J lost 2 bases, with 7 bases between them. This CDR3 contains 15 residues. CDR3 protein: CASSYSGVNTGELFF. CDR3 in DNA: TGTGCCAGCAGTTACTCGGGGGTTAACACCGGGGAGCTGTTTTTT.

This chain uses TRBV10-3 with TRBJ1-4; D is unclear. There are 13 residues in the CDR3. The germline V gene encodes CDR1 ENHRY and CDR2 SYGVKD. The ends were cut back, 3 bases at V and 8 bases at J, with 10 bases in the middle. This CDR3 reads CAISDRANEKLFF. Written as DNA, the CDR3 is TGTGCCATCAGTGACCGGGCGAACGAAAAACTGTTTTTT.

This chain uses TRBV13 with TRBJ2-5, with 8 bases matching TRBD2. There are 16 residues in the CDR3. Losses at the gene ends were 1 base for V and 5 bases for J; bases not matched to a gene: 9. Germline V gene sequence: CDR1 PRHDT, CDR2 FYEKMQ (reference sequence). The CDR3 loop is CASSLALAGSLETQYF. The CDR3 region has the DNA TGTGCCAGCAGCTTAGCCCTAGCGGGTTCTTTGGAGACCCAGTACTTC.

This clone has a single count. The V and J genes are TRBV2 and TRBJ2-1; D may match TRBD1 or TRBD2 (6 bases each). The CDR3 sequence is 18 residues long. V lost 8 bases to trimming and J lost 9 bases, with 32 bases between them. Germline loops: CDR1 SNHLY, CDR2 FYNNEI. Here the CDR3 reads CASSHAAGQTTRGSEQFF. The CDR3 DNA sequence: TGTGCCAGCTCTCATGCCGCGGGGCAGACCACGAGGGGGTCTGAGCAGTTCTTC.

CDR3 in DNA: TGTGCCAGCCTGCATAGCAATCAGCCCCAGCATTTT. It yields the protein CASLHSNQPQHF. The V call is TRBV6-1, the J call TRBJ1-5, with unresolved D. V lost 8 bases to trimming and J lost 0 bases, with 5 bases between them. The germline V gene encodes CDR1 MNHNS and CDR2 SASEGT. This CDR3 has 12 amino acids.

CDR3 protein: CASFRAGETEAFF. DNA for the CDR3: TGTGCCAGTTTCCGAGCAGGGGAGACTGAAGCTTTCTTT. This rearrangement joins TRBV19 to TRBJ1-1; D perhaps matches TRBD1 (6 bases). V was pared by 8 bases and J by 5 bases, with 15 bases between. Germline CDR1 is LNHDA and CDR2 is SQIVND (reference sequence). The CDR3 is 13 residues long.

The chain employs TRBV4-3 and TRBJ2-6, with D perhaps given as TRBD1 or TRBD2 (5 bases each). Trimming took off 4 bases at V and 2 bases at J, with 15 bases between the two ends. This CDR3 contains 17 residues. Germline assignment: CDR1 LGHNA and CDR2 YSLEER. CDR3 nucleotide sequence: TGCGCCAGCAGCCCTCGGCTGGGGCGGGCTGGGGCCAACGTCCTGACTTTC. It codes for CASSPRLGRAGANVLTF.

The chain employs TRBV11-2 and TRBJ2-7; 7 bases agree with TRBD1. The CDR3 length is 14 residues. Germline CDR1 is SGHAT and CDR2 is FQNNGV. The V gene end was trimmed by 5 bases and the J gene end by 1 base; junction bases not matched to a gene: 5. CDR3 in DNA: TGTGCCAGCAGCCCCGCGACAGGGTCCTACGAGCAGTACTTC. It codes for CASSPATGSYEQYF. Variable domain in full (rest from reference TRBV11-2 and TRBJ2-7): EAGVAQSPRYKIIEKRQSVAFWCNPISGHATLYWYQQILGQGPKLLIQFQNNGVVDDSQLPKDRFSAERLKGVDSTLKIQPAKLEDSAVYLCASSPATGSYEQYFGPGTRLTVT.

The chain recombines TRBV6-4 with TRBJ1-5; no reliable D call. The CDR3 is 15 amino acids. Germline V gene sequence: CDR1 MRHNA, CDR2 SNTAGT. V shed 4 bases and J shed 0 bases, with 10 bases lying between them. The DNA of the CDR3 is TGTGCCAGCAGTGGACGGAGTTATAGCAATCAGCCCCAGCATTTT. It yields the protein CASSGRSYSNQPQHF.

V and J are TRBV5-4 and TRBJ1-4; 10 nucleotides align to TRBD1. V gave up 4 bases and J gave up 7 bases; unmatched junction bases: 4. The germline V gene has CDR1 SGHNT and CDR2 YYREEE (reference sequence). The CDR3 runs to 14 residues. DNA of the CDR3: TGTGCCAGCAGCCTGGGACAGGGGAGTGAAAAACTGTTTTTT. Protein product: CASSLGQGSEKLFF.

The chain has TRBV2 and TRBJ2-2; the D is unclear. V was clipped by 6 bases and J by 7 bases, with 6 bases between them. CDR3 length: 11 amino acids. The germline gives CDR1 SNHLY, CDR2 FYNNEI. For the CDR3, the DNA is TGTGCCAGCAGCGGCTACGGGGAGCTGTTTTTT. Protein: CASSGYGELFF.